This T cell receptor (beta chain) was recorded in a study of blood T cell repertoires in COVID-19. Study background: Some COVID-19 samples were acute and others convalescent; all came from the United States, Italy and Spain. Sources were T cells, B-cell-depleted T cells, or PBMCs; the material itself was cDNA or gDNA.

In the authors' workflow: Estimation of nucleated cell counts was performed using reference gene primer amplification. Clones were sequenced by immunoSEQ multiplex PCR, and TCRdb holds only the in-frame ones, with some missing. The V and J calls and clone size come from that table; D and trimming were worked out from the DNA. The data hold about 230,000 clones, with about nine tenths observed a single time. The Seattle site enrolled patients during active infection and followed them longitudinally. This TCR was sampled from a man in his fifties with COVID-19, enrolled during active disease. Source material: peripheral blood.

In DNA form, the CDR3 reads TGTGCCAGTAGTATTTACGGTTACGAGCAGTACTTC. Its protein is CASSIYGYEQYF. The chain uses TRBV19 and TRBJ2-7; D is uncertain. Trimming cost V 3 bases and J 4 bases, with 7 bases left between them. The CDR3 length is 12 residues. From germline, CDR1 is LNHDA and CDR2 SQIVND (reference sequence).